The 14 T cell receptor beta chains presented below share a single source sample, sequenced in a study of cytomegalovirus exposure and HLA in healthy donors (TCRdb year 2017). The library was generated by the immunoSEQ multiplex PCR assay. For the multiplex PCR, a mixture combining 60 forward primers for TCR Vbeta segments and 13 reverse primers for TCR Jbeta segments was used. TCRdb's version of the immuneACCESS table is confined to in-frame rearrangements and falls short of the full clone set. An unresolved V gene accounts for under half of the shortfall where checked; the remainder is of unknown origin. The sample contains about 78,000 clones, 55% to 85% of them found a single time. Roughly 10% of the sample belongs to the ten largest clones. The sequenced material came from PBMCs. These receptors were collected from a woman in her 40s in good health and CMV-seropositive.

This chain uses TRBV7-8 with TRBJ1-1; D uncertain. Per the germline V gene, CDR1 is SGHVS and CDR2 is FQNEAQ. The length of the CDR3 is 11 residues. As DNA, the CDR3 is TGTGTCAGTCAGGAAAACACTGAAGCTTTCTTT. Its translation is CVSQENTEAFF.

The chain carries TRBV2 and TRBJ2-6; D remains unclear. V was pared by 11 bases and J by 4 bases, with 9 bases between. The CDR3 runs 12 residues. Germline lookup yields CDR1 SNHLY and CDR2 FYNNEI. CDR3 bases: TGTGCCCGGTCCCCAGGGGCCAACGTCCTGACTTTC. It codes for CARSPGANVLTF.

A few counts support this clone. Other DNA sequences in the sample encode the same CDR3. The V and J genes are TRBV7-9 and TRBJ1-2, with 7 bases matching TRBD1. This CDR3 spans 13 amino acids. Germline values: CDR1 SEHNR, CDR2 FQNEAQ (reference sequence). The J segment lost 5 bases and the V segment lost 5 bases, leaving 5 bases of the junction unmatched. The CDR3 protein is CASSPGQRYGYTF. CDR3 DNA: TGTGCCAGCAGCCCGGGACAGCGATATGGCTACACCTTC. Full variable domain (missing parts from reference TRBV7-9 and TRBJ1-2): DTGVSQNPRHKITKRGQNVTFRCDPISEHNRLYWYRQTLGQGPEFLTYFQNEAQLEKSRLLSDRFSAERPKGSFSTLEIQRTEQGDSAMYLCASSPGQRYGYTFGSGTRLTVV.

This rearrangement joins TRBV19 to TRBJ1-5; D possibly corresponds to TRBD1 (6 bases). Germline CDR1 is LNHDA and CDR2 is SQIVND (reference sequence). Trimming took 3 bases from V and 6 from J, leaving 12 bases between them. CDR3 size: 14 residues. The CDR3 sequence: CASSMGGGGQPQHF. The CDR3 bases are TGTGCCAGTAGTATGGGGGGCGGGGGTCAGCCCCAGCATTTT.

The chain links TRBV19 to TRBJ1-2; the D is unclear. The CDR3 runs to 15 residues. CDR1 is LNHDA, CDR2 SQIVND, per germline (reference sequence). V lost 7 bases and J 2 bases, leaving 17 bases between the germline ends. The CDR3 DNA reads as TGTGCCAGTACCCTTTCAGCGGACTTAAACTATGGCTACACCTTC. It translates to CASTLSADLNYGYTF.

The chain employs TRBV28 and TRBJ1-2; no reliable D call. V dropped 4 bases and J dropped 1 base, with 4 bases sitting between them. This CDR3 comprises 12 residues. CDR1 and CDR2 (germline): MDHEN, SYDVKM. For the CDR3, the DNA is TGTGCCAGCAGTTCGTTTAACTATGGCTACACCTTC. Encoded protein: CASSSFNYGYTF.

In its sample, this clone was seen once. The chain has TRBV4-2 and TRBJ2-7; D is perhaps TRBD1 (5 bases). This CDR3 is built from 16 residues. Germline V CDR1 and CDR2: LGHNA, YNFKEQ. The V and J ends lost 0 bases and 1 base respectively, with 13 bases between them. The CDR3, as DNA: TGTGCCAGCAGCCAAGAAAGTAAGGGGTGGTCCTACGAGCAGTACTTC. Its protein is CASSQESKGWSYEQYF.

The gene calls are TRBV18 and TRBJ1-1; a weak D match, TRBD1 (6 bases). The length of the CDR3 is 15 residues. Germline lookup yields CDR1 KGHSH and CDR2 LQKENI. V lost 1 base and J 3 bases, leaving 12 bases between the germline ends. In DNA form, the CDR3 reads TGTGCCAGCTCACCACGGGGACATCGAGACACTGAAGCTTTCTTT. It encodes CASSPRGHRDTEAFF.

V and J are TRBV2 and TRBJ1-1; TRBD1 is a possible D gene (5 bases). The germline gives CDR1 SNHLY, CDR2 FYNNEI. The CDR3 spans 16 residues. V lost 4 bases and J 2 bases, leaving 17 bases between the germline ends. The CDR3 region has the DNA TGTGCCAGCAGTGGGGGCCGACGGACCTTTAACACTGAAGCTTTCTTT. It is translated as CASSGGRRTFNTEAFF.

The chain recombines TRBV7-9 with TRBJ1-3; possible D gene TRBD1, 5 bases. The CDR3 sequence is 12 residues long. In germline, CDR1 is SEHNR, CDR2 FQNEAQ (reference sequence). Trimming pared 5 bases from V and 9 bases from J, leaving 11 bases between. In DNA, the CDR3 is TGTGCCAGCAGCCTCGGCGGGGGCACCATATATTTT. It encodes CASSLGGGTIYF. The full variable domain, with the rest looked up from reference TRBV7-9 and TRBJ1-3, is DTGVSQNPRHKITKRGQNVTFRCDPISEHNRLYWYRQTLGQGPEFLTYFQNEAQLEKSRLLSDRFSAERPKGSFSTLEIQRTEQGDSAMYLCASSLGGGTIYFGEGSWLTVV.

This chain links TRBV25-1 with TRBJ2-2; TRBD1 matches at 12 bases. The germline gives CDR1 MGHDK, CDR2 SYGVNS. V shed 7 bases and J 9 bases; nucleotides not matched to a gene: 6. The CDR3 consists of 14 residues. CDR3 DNA sequence: TGTGCCAGCAAGGGACAGGGGGCCGCCAGGGAGCTGTTTTTT. Amino acids: CASKGQGAARELFF.

The sample holds a few counts of this clone. The chain employs TRBV30 and TRBJ2-3; 12 nucleotides align to TRBD2. The length of the CDR3 is 16 residues. V lost 3 bases and J lost 8; bases outside the gene matches: 12. Germline CDR1 and CDR2: GTSNPN and SVGIG (reference sequence). DNA of the CDR3: TGTGCCTGGAGCCCGACTAGCGGGGGTGGCAGGTGTACGCAGTATTTT. Translation: CAWSPTSGGGRCTQYF.

The chain is built from TRBV4-1 and TRBJ1-1, with 7 positions matching TRBD1. Looked up from germline, CDR1 is MGHRA and CDR2 is YSYEKL. This CDR3 has 17 amino acids. J lost 0 bases, V lost 0 bases, and 7 bases had no gene match. The CDR3 is CASSQDVRDSLNTEAFF. CDR3 sequence (DNA): TGCGCCAGCAGCCAAGATGTTCGGGACAGCCTGAACACTGAAGCTTTCTTT.

This clone was observed a single time. The chain recombines TRBV4-1 with TRBJ2-2; 10 bases map to TRBD2. The CDR3 loop spans 19 amino acids. Germline V gene data show CDR1 as MGHRA and CDR2 as YSYEKL. Trimming at V came to 4 bases and at J to 0 bases, leaving 11 bases not matched to a gene. In nucleotides, the CDR3 is TGCGCCAGCAGCCTTACCTGGACTAGCGGACGAACGAACACCGGGGAGCTGTTTTTT. Protein: CASSLTWTSGRTNTGELFF.